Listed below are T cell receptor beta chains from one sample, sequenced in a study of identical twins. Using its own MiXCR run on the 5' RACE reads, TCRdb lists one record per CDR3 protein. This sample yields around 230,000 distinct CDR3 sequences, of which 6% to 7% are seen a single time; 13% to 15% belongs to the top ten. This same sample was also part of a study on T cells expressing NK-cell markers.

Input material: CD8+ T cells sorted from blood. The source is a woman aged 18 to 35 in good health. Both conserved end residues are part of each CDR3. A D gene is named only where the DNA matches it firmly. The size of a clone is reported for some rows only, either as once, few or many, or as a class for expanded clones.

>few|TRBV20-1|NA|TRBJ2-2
TGCAGTGGGATACAAGGGGACACCGGGGAGCTGTTTTTT
CSGIQGDTGELFF
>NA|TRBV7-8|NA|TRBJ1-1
TGTGCCAGCAGCACCGCAGGGTTTGCTGAAGCTTTCTTT
CASSTAGFAEAFF
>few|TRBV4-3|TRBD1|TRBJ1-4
TGCGCCAGCAGCCAAGTGCAGGGGGCAACTAATGAAAAACTGTTTTTT
CASSQVQGATNEKLFF
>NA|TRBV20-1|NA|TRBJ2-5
TGCAGTGCTAGATACATGGAGACCCAGTACTTC
CSARYMETQYF
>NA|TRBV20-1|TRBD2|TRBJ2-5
TGCAGTGCTGGGGGACTAGCGGAAAAGGGTATAGAGACCCAGTACTTC
CSAGGLAEKGIETQYF
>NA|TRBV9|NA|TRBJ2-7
TGTGCCAGCAGCGTAGGAACTCCCTCCTACGAGCAGTACTTC
CASSVGTPSYEQYF
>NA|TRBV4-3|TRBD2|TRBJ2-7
TGCGCCAGCAGCCAAGGGGGACTAGCGGGAGCCTACGAGCAGTACTTC
CASSQGGLAGAYEQYF
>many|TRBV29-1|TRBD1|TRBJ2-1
TGCAGCATGAGGACAGGGGATTACAATGAGCAGTTCTTC
CSMRTGDYNEQFF
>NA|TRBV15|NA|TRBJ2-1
TGTGCCACCAGCAGAGCCCTAGTCGAGCAGTTCTTC
CATSRALVEQFF
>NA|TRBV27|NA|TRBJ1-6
TGTGCCAGCATGGGTTTCTATAATTCACCCCTCCACTTT
CASMGFYNSPLHF
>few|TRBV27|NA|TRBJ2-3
TGTGCCAGCAGTTTCCCGGTAGGGGACGGCACAGATACGCAGTATTTT
CASSFPVGDGTDTQYF
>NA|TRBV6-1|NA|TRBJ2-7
TGTGCCAGCAGTGAATCCGGATGGGGCTACGAGCAGTACTTC
CASSESGWGYEQYF
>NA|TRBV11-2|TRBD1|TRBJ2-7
TGTGCCAGCAGCTGGAGTGCCCCGGGGACAGGCGATGAGGAGCAGTACTTC
CASSWSAPGTGDEEQYF
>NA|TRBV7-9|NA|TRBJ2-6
TGTGCCAGCAGCACCCGGGCCAGCTCTGGGGCCAACGTCCTGTCTTTC
CASSTRASSGANVLSF
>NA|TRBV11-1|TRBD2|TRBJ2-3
TGTGCCAGCAGCTTAGAGGCTAGCGGGGGGCCCTCCTACACAGATACGCAGTATTTT
CASSLEASGGPSYTDTQYF
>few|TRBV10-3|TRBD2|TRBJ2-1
TGTGCCATCACGCGGGAGTCCCGGGTTGAGCAGTTCTTC
CAITRESRVEQFF
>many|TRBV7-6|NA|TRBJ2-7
TGTGCCAGCAGCTTAGGTCAGGGGTTTTACGAGCAGTACTTC
CASSLGQGFYEQYF
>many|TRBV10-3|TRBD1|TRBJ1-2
TGTGCCATCAGACACGGGACAGGGGTGATGAAGGATGGCTACACCTTC
CAIRHGTGVMKDGYTF
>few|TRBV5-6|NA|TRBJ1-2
TGTGCCAGCAGCTCGGGGAACTTGTTACACGGCTACACCTTC
CASSSGNLLHGYTF
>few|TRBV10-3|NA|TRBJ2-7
TGTGCCATCAGTGATACAGGGAACGAGCAGTACTTC
CAISDTGNEQYF
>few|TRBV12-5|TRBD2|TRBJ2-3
TGTGCTAGTGGTCCGGGACTAGCGGTCACAGATACGCAGTATTTT
CASGPGLAVTDTQYF
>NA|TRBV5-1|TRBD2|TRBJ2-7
TGCGCCAGCAGCGTAGCGGGGATCTACGAGCAGTACTTC
CASSVAGIYEQYF
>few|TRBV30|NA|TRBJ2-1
TGTGCCTGGAGCGCGCTAGCGAACAATGAGCAGTTCTTC
CAWSALANNEQFF
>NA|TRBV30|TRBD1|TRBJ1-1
TGTGCCTGGAGTGAGGGGGCGATTTCTAACACTGAAGCTTTCTTT
CAWSEGAISNTEAFF
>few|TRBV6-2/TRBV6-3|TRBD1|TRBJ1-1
TGTGCCAGCAGTTACTGGAGTGAGGGACAGGGATACACTGAAGCTTTCTTT
CASSYWSEGQGYTEAFF
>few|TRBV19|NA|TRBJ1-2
TGTGCCAGTACCCCAGTGGAAGGATATGGCTACACCTTC
CASTPVEGYGYTF
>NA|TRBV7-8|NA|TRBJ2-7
TGTGCCAGCAGCTTACCCGGTCCCTACGAGCAGTACTTC
CASSLPGPYEQYF
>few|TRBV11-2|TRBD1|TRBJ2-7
TGTGCCAGCAGCTTAGAACAGGGGGCCCATTACGAGCAGTACTTC
CASSLEQGAHYEQYF
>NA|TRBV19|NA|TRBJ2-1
TGTGCCAGTAGTATAGAACTTCCGGGACCGAGCTACAATGAGCAGTTCTTC
CASSIELPGPSYNEQFF
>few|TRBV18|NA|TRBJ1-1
TGTGCCAGCTCCGCGGGACACCTGAACACTGAAGCTTTCTTT
CASSAGHLNTEAFF